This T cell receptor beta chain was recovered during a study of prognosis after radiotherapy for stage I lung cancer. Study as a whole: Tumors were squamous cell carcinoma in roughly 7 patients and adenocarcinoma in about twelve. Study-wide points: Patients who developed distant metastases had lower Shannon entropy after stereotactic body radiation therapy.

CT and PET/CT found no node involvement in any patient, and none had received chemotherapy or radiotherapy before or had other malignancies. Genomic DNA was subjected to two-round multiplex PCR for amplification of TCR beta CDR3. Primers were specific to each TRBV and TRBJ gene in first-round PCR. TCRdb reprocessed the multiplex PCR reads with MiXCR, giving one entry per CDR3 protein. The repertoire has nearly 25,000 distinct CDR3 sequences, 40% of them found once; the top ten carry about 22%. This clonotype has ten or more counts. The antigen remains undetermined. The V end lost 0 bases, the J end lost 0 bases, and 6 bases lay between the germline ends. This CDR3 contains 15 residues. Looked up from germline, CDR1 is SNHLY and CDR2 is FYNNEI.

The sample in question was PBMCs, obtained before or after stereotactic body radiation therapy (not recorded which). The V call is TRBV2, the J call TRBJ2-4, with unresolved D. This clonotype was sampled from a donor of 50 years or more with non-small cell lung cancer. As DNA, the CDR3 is TGTGCCAGCAGTGAAGCGAGGATAGCCAAAAACATTCAGTACTTC. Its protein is CASSEARIAKNIQYF.